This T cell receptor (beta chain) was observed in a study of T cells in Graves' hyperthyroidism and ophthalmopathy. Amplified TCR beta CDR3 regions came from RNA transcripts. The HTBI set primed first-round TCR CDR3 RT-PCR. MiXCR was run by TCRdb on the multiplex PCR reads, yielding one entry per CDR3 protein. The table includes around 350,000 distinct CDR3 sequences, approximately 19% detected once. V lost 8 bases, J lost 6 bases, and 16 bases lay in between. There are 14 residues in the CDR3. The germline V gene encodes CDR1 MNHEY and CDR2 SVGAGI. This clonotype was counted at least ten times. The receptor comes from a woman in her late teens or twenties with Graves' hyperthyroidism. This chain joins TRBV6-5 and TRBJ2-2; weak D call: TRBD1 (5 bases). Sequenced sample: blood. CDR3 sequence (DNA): TGTGCCAGCGCCCCACCAGGGTCTCCCGGGGAGCTGTTTTTT. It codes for CASAPPGSPGELFF.